Each of the 28 T cell receptor beta chains below was sequenced from the same sample in a study of shared clonotypes between healthy human individuals. Clones were sequenced by immunoSEQ multiplex PCR, and TCRdb holds only the in-frame ones, with some missing. The table records approximately 1.1 million clones, around 78% of them present only once. Input material: memory CD4+ T cells from PBMCs. Sample subset: CD45RA-negative fraction. The source of these receptors is a young man in good health. Some clones in this sample may be carry-over from other donors' samples.

The chain uses TRBV6-1 and TRBJ2-7, with D perhaps assigned TRBD1 or TRBD2 (5 bases each). The ends were cut back, 6 bases at V and 0 bases at J, with 15 bases in the middle. Germline CDR1 MNHNS, CDR2 SASEGT. CDR3 length: 15 amino acids. This chain's CDR3 is CASSPGTGSSYEQYF. The CDR3 region has the DNA TGTGCCAGCAGCCCCGGGACCGGTAGCTCCTACGAGCAGTACTTC.

This chain joins TRBV19 and TRBJ1-1; the D gene is possibly TRBD1 (5 bases). Germline values: CDR1 LNHDA, CDR2 SQIVND (reference sequence). V was shortened by 5 bases and J by 3 bases, with 13 bases between the two germline ends. The CDR3 runs to 14 residues. The CDR3 DNA sequence: TGTGCCAGTAGTCCCCAGGGAGGGGACACTGAAGCTTTCTTT. Its protein is CASSPQGGDTEAFF. The full variable domain, with the rest looked up from reference TRBV19 and TRBJ1-1, is DGGITQSPKYLFRKEGQNVTLSCEQNLNHDAMYWYRQDPGQGLRLIYYSQIVNDFQKGDIAEGYSVSREKKESFPLTVTSAQKNPTAFYLCASSPQGGDTEAFFGQGTRLTVV.

The rearrangement uses TRBV11-2 and TRBJ1-4; D uncertain. V lost 5 bases and J 4 bases, leaving 8 bases between the germline ends. From germline, CDR1 is SGHAT and CDR2 FQNNGV. The CDR3 extends over 13 amino acids. The CDR3 region is CASSRAHNEKLFF. CDR3 DNA: TGTGCCAGCAGCCGGGCCCATAATGAAAAACTGTTTTTT.

This chain joins TRBV5-4 and TRBJ1-2; TRBD1 might be the D (6 bases). CDR3 size: 14 residues. V gave up 2 bases and J gave up 3 bases, with 11 bases separating them. Germline loops: CDR1 SGHNT, CDR2 YYREEE (reference sequence). The DNA of the CDR3 is TGTGCCAGCAGCTTTACGCGACAGGACTATGGCTACACCTTC. This gives the protein CASSFTRQDYGYTF.

This clone was picked up a small number of times. The gene calls are TRBV28 and TRBJ1-2, with a weak D call TRBD1 (5 bases). Trimming removed 3 bases at V and 7 bases at J, with 15 bases between. There are 14 residues in the CDR3. Germline lookup yields CDR1 MDHEN and CDR2 SYDVKM. DNA of the CDR3: TGTGCCAGCAGTTTTTCAGGGACCCCCGCTGGCTACACCTTC. Translated: CASSFSGTPAGYTF.

This chain connects TRBV29-1 to TRBJ1-1; TRBD1 matches 7 bases. This CDR3 has 13 residues. V lost 8 bases and J lost 7; bases outside the gene matches: 13. In germline, CDR1 is SQVTM, CDR2 ANQGSEA. The CDR3 loop reads CSYIRGGGGEAFF. In DNA, the CDR3 is TGCAGCTACATCAGAGGGGGCGGGGGTGAAGCTTTCTTT.

The chain carries TRBV7-9 and TRBJ2-3; 12 positions agree with TRBD1. Germline V gene data show CDR1 as SEHNR and CDR2 as FQNEAQ (reference sequence). Trimming cost V 1 base and J 5 bases; bases outside gene matches: 4. The CDR3 runs 16 residues. CDR3 in amino acids: CASSLEGQGARDTQYF. CDR3 sequence (DNA): TGTGCCAGCAGCTTAGAGGGACAGGGGGCTCGAGATACGCAGTATTTT.

This clone was recorded a few times. The chain links TRBV2 to TRBJ1-5, with TRBD1 matching 7 bases. The CDR3 sequence is 13 residues long. Looked up from germline, CDR1 is SNHLY and CDR2 is FYNNEI. V dropped 8 bases and J dropped 5; count of bases not matched to a gene: 6. The CDR3 loop reads CASGGGRDQPQHF. The CDR3 DNA reads as TGTGCCAGCGGAGGGGGCAGAGATCAGCCCCAGCATTTT.

The chain uses TRBV18 and TRBJ2-7; maybe TRBD2 (8 bases). The germline CDR1 and CDR2 sequences are KGHSH and LQKENI. The CDR3 contains 17 residues. V lost 1 base to trimming and J lost 6 bases, with 22 bases between them. CDR3 DNA: TGTGCCAGCTCACCACGAAGGGGGACAGCCGGGACTAGCGAGCAGTACTTC. Amino acids: CASSPRRGTAGTSEQYF.

The rearrangement uses TRBV4-1 and TRBJ1-1; D is ambiguous. Trimming removed 0 bases at V and 1 base at J, with 18 bases between. The CDR3 sequence is 18 residues long. CDR1 is MGHRA, CDR2 YSYEKL, per germline. CDR3 sequence (DNA): TGCGCCAGCAGCCAAGATCGGGTATCGAGGACCTCGAACACTGAAGCTTTCTTT. Protein product: CASSQDRVSRTSNTEAFF.

The chain carries TRBV7-9 and TRBJ2-2; D possibly corresponds to TRBD2 (5 bases). The CDR3 covers 14 residues. Germline CDR1 SEHNR, CDR2 FQNEAQ (reference sequence). V was pared by 6 bases and J by 0 bases, with 8 bases between. In DNA, the CDR3 is TGTGCCAGCAGTTCGAGGGCGAACACCGGGGAGCTGTTTTTT. Protein: CASSSRANTGELFF.

V usage is TRBV7-8 and J usage is TRBJ1-1; 7 bases are shared with TRBD1. Germline loops: CDR1 SGHVS, CDR2 FQNEAQ. The ends lost 5 bases at V and 10 bases at J; junction bases unmatched: 4. CDR3 size: 11 residues. CDR3 in amino acids: CASSLNRGAFF. The CDR3 DNA reads TGTGCCAGCAGCCTCAACAGGGGAGCTTTCTTT.

CDR3 DNA sequence: TGCGCCAGCAGCTTCCTAGCGGGACCTAGCTCCTACAATGAGCAGTTCTTC. Its protein is CASSFLAGPSSYNEQFF. The chain links TRBV5-1 to TRBJ2-1, with TRBD2 identical over 9 bases. The germline V gene encodes CDR1 SGHRS and CDR2 YFSETQ. This CDR3 is 17 amino acids long. Unmatched junction bases numbered 6, after V lost 2 bases and J lost 0 bases.

The chain links TRBV14 to TRBJ1-2; unclear D gene. Trimming stripped 1 base from V and 6 bases from J, with 6 bases between. In germline, CDR1 is SGHDN, CDR2 FVKESK. This CDR3 has 12 amino acids. CDR3 residues: CASSQGRNGYTF. The CDR3 DNA sequence: TGTGCCAGCAGCCAAGGGAGAAATGGCTACACCTTC.

CDR3 nucleotide sequence: TGTGCCAGCAGTTACGCCGGGGAGCTGTTTTTT. This encodes CASSYAGELFF. The V call is TRBV6-5, the J call TRBJ2-2; D not resolved. V was pared by 2 bases and J by 6 bases, with 1 base between. This CDR3 spans 11 amino acids. Looked up from germline, CDR1 is MNHEY and CDR2 is SVGAGI.

This clone was recorded a few times. This rearrangement joins TRBV2 to TRBJ1-2, with TRBD1 identical over 8 bases. Germline V lookup: CDR1 SNHLY, CDR2 FYNNEI. The CDR3 has 13 amino acids. J was trimmed by 5 bases and V by 5 bases; bases with no gene match: 4. The CDR3: CASSSTGEYGYTF. The CDR3 DNA sequence: TGTGCCAGCAGTTCGACAGGGGAATATGGCTACACCTTC.

J is TRBJ1-5 and V is TRBV6-6; 7 positions match TRBD1. The CDR3 runs to 15 residues. Trimming cost V 0 bases and J 2 bases; bases outside gene matches: 1. Germline V lookup: CDR1 MNHNY, CDR2 SVGAGI (reference sequence). CDR3 sequence: CASSYSGQGNQPQHF. Here the CDR3 DNA reads TGTGCCAGCAGTTACTCTGGACAGGGCAATCAGCCCCAGCATTTT.

The gene calls are TRBV11-2 and TRBJ2-7; 9 nucleotides agree with TRBD1. J was trimmed by 7 bases and V by 4 bases; bases with no gene match: 8. Germline V gives CDR1 SGHAT, CDR2 FQNNGV. The CDR3 contains 14 residues. The CDR3 spells CASSYRTGAWEQYF. The DNA of the CDR3 is TGTGCCAGCAGCTATAGGACAGGGGCTTGGGAGCAGTACTTC.

The chain employs TRBV6-1 and TRBJ1-2; 7 nucleotides agree with TRBD1. The junction had 3 bases not matched to a gene; V was cut back by 6 bases and J by 2 bases. This CDR3 region has 13 residues. Germline CDR1 MNHNS, CDR2 SASEGT. CDR3 loop: CASRGTVNYGYTF. The CDR3, as DNA: TGTGCCAGCAGGGGGACAGTGAACTATGGCTACACCTTC.

Worth noting for this clone: A far larger clone is just one base off, so this is likely a read error. The chain is built from TRBV7-9 and TRBJ2-5; D not resolved. The CDR3 runs 15 residues. V lost 0 bases, J lost 2 bases, and 10 bases lay in between. The germline CDR1 and CDR2 sequences are SEHNR and FQNEAQ (reference sequence). The CDR3 bases are TGTGCCAGCAGCTTAGCATTGGGTAAACAAGAGACCCAGTACTTC. Its translation: CASSLALGKQETQYF.

Of note for this clone: Other DNA variants within this sample encode the same CDR3. The V gene is TRBV28, the J gene TRBJ2-3; D not certain. The CDR3 extends over 11 amino acids. Germline V gene sequence: CDR1 MDHEN, CDR2 SYDVKM. Deletions cut 6 bases from V and 8 bases from J, with 9 bases between. The CDR3 protein is CASSSRGTQYF. CDR3 bases: TGTGCCAGCAGCAGTCGTGGTACGCAGTATTTT.

This clone was observed once. This chain uses TRBV7-9 with TRBJ2-1; 9 bases map to TRBD2. Germline CDR1 SEHNR, CDR2 FQNEAQ (reference sequence). This CDR3 region has 16 residues. V trimming: 5 bases; J trimming: 0 bases; junction bases outside the gene matches: 5. As DNA, the CDR3 is TGTGCCAGCAGCCCCGAGGGACTAGCCTCCTACAATGAGCAGTTCTTC. Its protein is CASSPEGLASYNEQFF.

The chain is built from TRBV7-3 and TRBJ1-3; TRBD1 matches at 10 bases. V lost 4 bases, J lost 2 bases, and 8 bases stayed unmatched. This CDR3 is 17 amino acids long. Germline V gene lookup returns CDR1 SGHTA and CDR2 FQGTGA. CDR3 sequence: CASSSSGTGDPGNTIYF. Written as DNA, the CDR3 is TGTGCCAGCAGCTCCTCCGGGACAGGGGATCCTGGAAACACCATATATTTT.

Concerning this clone: Just one base apart from a much larger clone, this may be a read error. The chain combines TRBV9 with TRBJ2-2; tentative D call: TRBD2 (6 bases). The germline V gene has CDR1 SGDLS and CDR2 YYNGEE. There are 14 residues in the CDR3. Deletions cut 7 bases from V and 5 bases from J, with 15 bases between. The CDR3 nucleotides are TGTGCCAGCTCTCGGAGGGCCGGTACCGGGGAGCTGTTTTTT. This translates into CASSRRAGTGELFF.

This clone came up a few times. The J gene is TRBJ2-6, the V gene TRBV30, with D possibly called TRBD1 or TRBD2 (5 bases each). Germline CDR1 and CDR2: GTSNPN and SVGIG (reference sequence). This CDR3 has 14 amino acids. V lost 1 base and J 6 bases, leaving 10 bases between the germline ends. CDR3 region: CAWSAGTEANVLTF. The CDR3 DNA is TGTGCCTGGAGTGCCGGGACGGAGGCCAACGTCCTGACTTTC.

J is TRBJ1-5 and V is TRBV6-1, with a weak D call TRBD1 (6 bases). Between the trimmed V and J ends, which lost 2 bases and 9 bases, there was a span of 20 bases. CDR3 length: 16 amino acids. Germline V CDR1 and CDR2: MNHNS, SASEGT. Here the CDR3 DNA reads TGTGCCAGCAGTGAATGGCGCGTACAGGGAGGAAGGCCCCAGCATTTT. Translated, it gives CASSEWRVQGGRPQHF.

The chain recombines TRBV9 with TRBJ2-3; TRBD2 aligns across 9 bases. Per germline, CDR1 SGDLS and CDR2 YYNGEE. This CDR3 region has 15 residues. With V trimmed by 4 bases and J by 4 bases, 7 bases remained unmatched. CDR3 DNA sequence: TGTGCCAGCAGCCCCGGGACTAGCTGGGCAGATACGCAGTATTTT. It yields the protein CASSPGTSWADTQYF.

V is TRBV19 and J is TRBJ1-1; D is perhaps TRBD1 (6 bases). Trimming shortened V by 5 bases and J by 5 bases, and 18 bases separated the two germline ends. Germline CDR1 LNHDA, CDR2 SQIVND (reference sequence). The CDR3 consists of 15 residues. CDR3 sequence: CASSDPGGAETEAFF. CDR3 bases: TGTGCCAGTAGTGACCCGGGGGGGGCAGAGACTGAAGCTTTCTTT.